The 20 T cell receptor beta chains reported below all come from one sample, sequenced in a study of blood T cells in healthy people across ages. Next came a second PCR, run for roughly 6 to 11 cycles, which used a sample-barcoded 5' primer along with a J-beta primer mix. TCRdb processed the 5' RACE reads anew with MiXCR; each CDR3 protein has one entry. The sample has 500,000 to 650,000 distinct CDR3 sequences, 25% to 35% seen once. The same data also contributed to another study, on T cells of mothers and their children.

Material: blood. The receptors here all came from a boy between 2 and 10 years old in good health.

This rearrangement joins TRBV20-1 to TRBJ2-5; a weak D match, TRBD2 (6 bases). The CDR3 covers 14 residues. Trimming stripped 2 bases from V and 1 base from J, with 11 bases between. Looked up from germline, CDR1 is DFQATT and CDR2 is SNEGSKA (reference sequence). Here the CDR3 reads CSARPGGVQETQYF. For the CDR3, the DNA is TGCAGTGCTAGACCCGGAGGGGTCCAAGAGACCCAGTACTTC.

The chain recombines TRBV6-6 with TRBJ2-3; D not certain. The CDR3 has 13 amino acids. Germline values: CDR1 MNHNY, CDR2 SVGAGI (reference sequence). V was cut by 7 bases and J by 0 bases, with 8 bases left in between. DNA of the CDR3: TGTGCCAGCACCGTTCGAAGCACAGATACGCAGTATTTT. Amino acid sequence: CASTVRSTDTQYF.

This clonotype was detected a few times. The rearrangement links TRBV7-9 to TRBJ2-3; 9 positions match TRBD2. The trim removed 8 bases at V and 7 bases at J, leaving 10 bases unmatched. The CDR3 runs to 14 residues. Germline V gives CDR1 SEHNR, CDR2 FQNEAQ (reference sequence). CDR3 sequence reads: CASVPGLASHTQYF. The DNA for the CDR3 is TGTGCCAGCGTGCCGGGACTAGCATCCCATACGCAGTATTTT.

This sequence joins TRBV29-1 and TRBJ1-4; 8 bases align to TRBD1. The germline gives CDR1 SQVTM, CDR2 ANQGSEA. With 6 bases clipped from V and 6 bases from J, the junction kept 6 bases outside the gene matches. The CDR3 loop spans 13 amino acids. CDR3 residues: CSVDRVLDEKLFF. As DNA, the CDR3 is TGCAGCGTGGACAGGGTGTTGGATGAAAAACTGTTTTTT.

The CDR3 loop is CAISGRGGNEQFF. The DNA of the CDR3 is TGTGCCATCAGTGGCCGGGGGGGCAATGAGCAGTTCTTC. The V gene is TRBV10-3, the J gene TRBJ2-1; 8 nucleotides align to TRBD2. The V segment lost 4 bases and the J segment 6 bases; nucleotides outside the gene matches: 2. CDR1 is ENHRY and CDR2 is SYGVKD in the germline V gene. This CDR3 spans 13 amino acids.

The chain carries TRBV5-1 and TRBJ2-5; TRBD2 might be the D (5 bases). The J call may be in error: the DNA end matches TRBJ2-1 better. This CDR3 has 13 amino acids. CDR1 SGHRS and CDR2 YFSETQ come from the germline V gene. The CDR3 region is CASSSVLGHEQFF. Here the CDR3 DNA reads TGCGCCAGCAGCTCAGTACTAGGGCATGAGCAGTTCTTC.

The genes are TRBV7-9 and TRBJ1-2, with a weak D call TRBD1 (5 bases). V lost 1 base and J 4 bases, leaving 13 bases between the germline ends. The CDR3 is 15 residues long. The germline gives CDR1 SEHNR, CDR2 FQNEAQ (reference sequence). For the CDR3, the DNA is TGTGCCAGCAGCTTAGTGGCAGGGATCCTCTATGGCTACACCTTC. Encoded protein: CASSLVAGILYGYTF.

In its sample, this clonotype was seen a few times. The rearrangement uses TRBV29-1 and TRBJ1-2; D perhaps matches TRBD1 (5 bases). The CDR3 runs 14 residues. CDR1 and CDR2 from the germline V gene are SQVTM and ANQGSEA. The V end lost 4 bases, the J end lost 5 bases, and 17 bases lay between the germline ends. CDR3 residues: CSVGVPGRKYGYTF. The CDR3 DNA follows: TGCAGCGTTGGGGTTCCGGGACGGAAATATGGCTACACCTTC. The full variable domain, completed using reference TRBV29-1 and TRBJ1-2, is SAVISQKPSRDICQRGTSLTIQCQVDSQVTMMFWYRQQPGQSLTLIATANQGSEATYESGFVIDKFPISRPNLTFSTLTVSNMSPEDSSIYLCSVGVPGRKYGYTFGSGTRLTVV.

This clonotype was observed a few times. This chain connects TRBV9 to TRBJ2-1, with a tentative D call TRBD1 (6 bases). From germline, CDR1 is SGDLS and CDR2 YYNGEE. V was cut by 3 bases and J by 10 bases, with 11 bases left in between. CDR3 length: 12 residues. The CDR3 region is CASSDREREQFF. The CDR3 DNA is TGTGCCAGCAGCGACAGGGAAAGGGAGCAGTTCTTC.

This rearrangement joins TRBV12-3 or TRBV12-4 to TRBJ1-2, with D perhaps TRBD1 (5 bases). The CDR3 is 15 amino acids. The germline V and J ends were trimmed by 0 bases and 8 bases, with 16 bases remaining between them. The CDR3 coding sequence is TGTGCCAGCAGTTTAGCGCTCGGGGCAAGGACCGGCTACACCTTC. It translates to CASSLALGARTGYTF.

This clonotype is a singleton in its sample. CDR3 nucleotides: TGCAGCGTTGGTGGCAGGTTGAAGAAAGAGACCCAGTACTTC. The encoded protein is CSVGGRLKKETQYF. This rearrangement joins TRBV29-1 to TRBJ2-5; no clear D. CDR3 length: 14 amino acids. V lost 4 bases and J lost 3, with 15 bases in between. Germline V gives CDR1 SQVTM, CDR2 ANQGSEA.

V gene TRBV11-2 combines with J gene TRBJ1-1; D not certain. The V end was cut by 5 bases, the J end by 1 base, with 8 bases between. The CDR3 is made up of 13 amino acids. The V gene's germline CDR1 is SGHAT and CDR2 FQNNGV. For the CDR3, the DNA is TGTGCCAGCAGCACAGTGAGGAACACTGAAGCTTTCTTT. Its translation: CASSTVRNTEAFF. The full variable domain, rest sourced from reference TRBV11-2 and TRBJ1-1, is EAGVAQSPRYKIIEKRQSVAFWCNPISGHATLYWYQQILGQGPKLLIQFQNNGVVDDSQLPKDRFSAERLKGVDSTLKIQPAKLEDSAVYLCASSTVRNTEAFFGQGTRLTVV.

The gene calls are TRBV10-2 and TRBJ2-1; D gene ambiguous. The DNA end is a closer match to TRBJ2-7, so the J assignment may be wrong. The CDR3 has 15 residues. CDR1 is WSHSY, CDR2 SAAADI, per germline. The CDR3 is CASSEPSDWGYEQYF. CDR3 DNA: TGCGCCAGCAGTGAGCCCTCCGACTGGGGCTACGAGCAGTACTTC.

V usage is TRBV20-1 and J usage is TRBJ1-2, with 7 bases that match TRBD1. Germline trimming cut 0 bases from V and 7 bases from J; bases unmatched to any gene: 17. Germline V gives CDR1 DFQATT, CDR2 SNEGSKA (reference sequence). CDR3 length: 17 residues. CDR3 residues: CSARDSAQGLRGTGYTF. As DNA, the CDR3 is TGCAGTGCTAGAGATTCGGCACAGGGGCTCAGAGGGACTGGCTACACCTTC.

The chain has TRBV12-3 or TRBV12-4 and TRBJ2-5; no clear D. The J call may be incorrect, as the DNA end agrees better with TRBJ2-7. The CDR3 covers 14 residues. The DNA for the CDR3 is TGTGCCAGCAGTCCCTCTTCCCCTGGCTACGAGCAGTACTTC. Its translation is CASSPSSPGYEQYF.

This chain joins TRBV7-9 and TRBJ1-2; maybe TRBD1 (6 bases). The length of the CDR3 is 15 residues. Per the germline V gene, CDR1 is SEHNR and CDR2 is FQNEAQ (reference sequence). V was cut by 5 bases and J by 0 bases, with 13 bases left in between. CDR3 DNA: TGTGCCAGCAGCCAGCCAGAGGGGGCTAACTATGGCTACACCTTC. This gives the protein CASSQPEGANYGYTF. Full variable domain (rest looked up from reference TRBV7-9 and TRBJ1-2): DTGVSQNPRHKITKRGQNVTFRCDPISEHNRLYWYRQTLGQGPEFLTYFQNEAQLEKSRLLSDRFSAERPKGSFSTLEIQRTEQGDSAMYLCASSQPEGANYGYTFGSGTRLTVV.

V gene TRBV28 combines with J gene TRBJ2-7, with a tentative D call TRBD2 (6 bases). The CDR3 covers 13 residues. CDR1 and CDR2 from the germline V gene are MDHEN and SYDVKM. Between the trimmed V and J ends, which lost 4 bases and 5 bases, there was a span of 12 bases. The DNA for the CDR3 is TGTGCCAGCAGTTCTCCGGGAGTGGACGAGCAGTACTTC. This sequence encodes CASSSPGVDEQYF. Full variable domain (outside the CDR3, taken from reference TRBV28 and TRBJ2-7): DVKVTQSSRYLVKRTGEKVFLECVQDMDHENMFWYRQDPGLGLRLIYFSYDVKMKEKGDIPEGYSVSREKKERFSLILESASTNQTSMYLCASSSPGVDEQYFGPGTRLTVT.

This clonotype was counted between two and nine times. The J gene is TRBJ2-7, the V gene TRBV3-1; D uncertain. CDR3 length equals 14 residues. Germline V gene lookup returns CDR1 LGHDT and CDR2 YNNKEL (reference sequence). The V and J ends lost 3 bases and 0 bases respectively, with 9 bases between them. The CDR3 coding sequence is TGTGCCAGCAGCCACCAAAGAAGCTCCTACGAGCAGTACTTC. This sequence encodes CASSHQRSSYEQYF.

The chain is built from TRBV6-5 and TRBJ1-1; possible D gene TRBD1, 6 bases. The V end lost 0 bases, the J end lost 5 bases, and 13 bases lay between the germline ends. The CDR3 runs to 15 residues. Germline V gene data show CDR1 as MNHEY and CDR2 as SVGAGI. The CDR3 sequence is CASSYSRAQGTEAFF. The DNA for the CDR3 is TGTGCCAGCAGTTACTCTAGGGCCCAGGGGACTGAAGCTTTCTTT.

As for this clonotype: This CDR3 is missing its conserved last phenylalanine or tryptophan, likely due to a read error. V is TRBV12-3 or TRBV12-4 and J is TRBJ2-3; D gene unclear. This CDR3 has 13 amino acids. V lost 6 bases and J 0 bases, leaving 7 bases between the germline ends. CDR3 protein: CASSSASTDTQYS. The CDR3 bases are TGTGCCAGCAGCAGCGCTAGCACAGATACGCAGTATTCT.